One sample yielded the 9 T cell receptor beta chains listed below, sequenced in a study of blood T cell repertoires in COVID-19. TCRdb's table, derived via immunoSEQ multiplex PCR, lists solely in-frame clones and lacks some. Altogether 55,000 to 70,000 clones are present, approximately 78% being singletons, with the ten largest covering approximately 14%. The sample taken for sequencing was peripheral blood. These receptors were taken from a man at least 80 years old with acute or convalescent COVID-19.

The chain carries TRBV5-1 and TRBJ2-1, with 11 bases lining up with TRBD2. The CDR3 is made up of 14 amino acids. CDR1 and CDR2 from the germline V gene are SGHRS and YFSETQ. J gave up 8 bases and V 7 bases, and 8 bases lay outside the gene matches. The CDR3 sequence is CASSLAGGPDEQFF. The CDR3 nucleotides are TGCGCCAGCTCATTAGCGGGGGGGCCCGATGAGCAGTTCTTC.

CDR3 DNA: TGTGCCAGCACTACAACAGGGAGCAATCAGCCCCAGCATTTT. Translated, it gives CASTTTGSNQPQHF. The V gene is TRBV6-6, the J gene TRBJ1-5; D may be TRBD1 (6 bases). CDR1 MNHNY and CDR2 SVGAGI come from the germline V gene (reference sequence). The CDR3 has 14 amino acids. The germline V and J ends were trimmed by 7 bases and 1 base, with 11 bases remaining between them.

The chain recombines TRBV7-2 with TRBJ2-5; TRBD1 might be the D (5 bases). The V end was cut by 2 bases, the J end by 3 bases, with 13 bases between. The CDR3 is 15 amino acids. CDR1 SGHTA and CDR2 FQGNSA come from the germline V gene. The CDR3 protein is CASSLLGHLKETQYF. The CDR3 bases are TGTGCCAGCAGCTTACTTGGACATTTAAAAGAGACCCAGTACTTC. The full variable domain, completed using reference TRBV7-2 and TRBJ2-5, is GAGVSQSPSNKVTEKGKDVELRCDPISGHTALYWYRQSLGQGLEFLIYFQGNSAPDKSGLPSDRFSAERTGGSVSTLTIQRTQQEDSAVYLCASSLLGHLKETQYFGPGTRLLVL.

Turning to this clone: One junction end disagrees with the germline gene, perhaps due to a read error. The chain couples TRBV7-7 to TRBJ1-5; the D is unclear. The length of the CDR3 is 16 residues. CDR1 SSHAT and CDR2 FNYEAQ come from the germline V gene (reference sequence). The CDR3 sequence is CASSFVLLGQRGPQHF. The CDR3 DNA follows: TGTGCTAGCAGCTTCGTCTTATTGGGTCAGCGGGGGCCCCAGCATTTT. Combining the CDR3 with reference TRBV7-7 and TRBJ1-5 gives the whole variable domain GAGVSQSPRYKVTKRGQDVTLRCDPISSHATLYWYQQALGQGPEFLTYFNYEAQPDKSGLPSDRFSAERPEGSISTLTIQRTEQRDSAMYRCASSFVLLGQRGPQHFGDGTRLSIL.

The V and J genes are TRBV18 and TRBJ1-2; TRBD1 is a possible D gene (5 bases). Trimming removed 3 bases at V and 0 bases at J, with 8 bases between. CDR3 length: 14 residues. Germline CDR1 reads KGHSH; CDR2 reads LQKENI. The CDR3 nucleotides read TGTGCCAGCTCACCGCAGGGATCTAACTATGGCTACACCTTC. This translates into CASSPQGSNYGYTF.

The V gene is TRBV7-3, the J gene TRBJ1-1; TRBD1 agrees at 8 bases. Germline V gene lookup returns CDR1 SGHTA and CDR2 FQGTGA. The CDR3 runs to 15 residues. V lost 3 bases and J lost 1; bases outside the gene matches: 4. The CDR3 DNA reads TGTGCCAGCAGCTTGACAGGGGAAAAGAACACTGAAGCTTTCTTT. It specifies CASSLTGEKNTEAFF.

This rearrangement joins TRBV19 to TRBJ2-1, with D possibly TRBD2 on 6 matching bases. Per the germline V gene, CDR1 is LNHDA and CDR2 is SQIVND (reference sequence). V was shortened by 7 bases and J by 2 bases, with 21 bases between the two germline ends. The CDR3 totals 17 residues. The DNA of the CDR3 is TGTGCCAGTAAGAAGGGGCGCGCTAGCGACACCTACAATGAGCAGTTCTTC. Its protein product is CASKKGRASDTYNEQFF.

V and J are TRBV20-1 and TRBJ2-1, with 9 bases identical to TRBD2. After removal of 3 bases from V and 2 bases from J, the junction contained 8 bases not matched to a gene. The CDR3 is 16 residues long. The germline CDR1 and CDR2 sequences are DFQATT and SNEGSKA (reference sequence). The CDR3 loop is CSASNPSGTAYNEQFF. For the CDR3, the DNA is TGCAGTGCTAGTAATCCTAGCGGGACAGCCTACAATGAGCAGTTCTTC.

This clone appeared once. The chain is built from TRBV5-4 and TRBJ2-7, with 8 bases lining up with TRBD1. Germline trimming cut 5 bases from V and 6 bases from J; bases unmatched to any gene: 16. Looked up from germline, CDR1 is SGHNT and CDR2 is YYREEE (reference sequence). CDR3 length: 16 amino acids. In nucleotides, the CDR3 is TGTGCCAGCAGTACAGGGGGGACGCAGGGACCGCGCGAGCAGTACTTC. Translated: CASSTGGTQGPREQYF.